Listed here is a single T cell receptor (beta chain). These data originate in a study of preoperative IRX-2 immunotherapy in early breast cancer. Treatment defined: preoperative locoregional IRX-2 cytokine immunotherapy. This phase Ib study tested locoregional IRX-2 cytokine immunotherapy given before surgery. Profiling relied on immunoSEQ multiplex PCR, and the TCRdb table lists in-frame clones only, not all of them. Of 60,000 or so clones in the sample, approximately 94% were seen once. V was clipped by 1 base and J by 0 bases, with 9 bases between them. The CDR3 totals 15 residues. CDR1 and CDR2 (germline): SNHLY, FYNNEI.

The sample was acquired from a patient treated with IRX-2 immunotherapy. The chain recombines TRBV2 with TRBJ1-1; D is undetermined. This TCR derives from a human donor with breast cancer. CDR3 residues: CASSEVGLMNTEAFF. In nucleotides, the CDR3 is TGTGCCAGCAGTGAAGTCGGACTTATGAACACTGAAGCTTTCTTT.